Listed here are 27 T cell receptor beta chains from one sample, sequenced in a study of neoadjuvant anti-PD-1 for oral cavity cancer. Method: immunoSEQ multiplex PCR; TCRdb's copy keeps in-frame clones and lacks some. The sample yields about 6,700 clones, over 65% seen once. This specimen consisted of PBMCs, obtained before nivolumab (anti-PD-1) treatment. Receptor source: a person between 40 and 85 years old with oral cavity squamous cell carcinoma.

V gene TRBV4-3 combines with J gene TRBJ2-2; D is undetermined. CDR3 length: 13 amino acids. The germline CDR1 and CDR2 sequences are LGHNA and YSLEER. The V and J ends lost 1 base and 5 bases respectively, with 5 bases between them. DNA of the CDR3: TGCGCCAGCAGCCAAGTACTTACCGGGGAGCTGTTTTTT. Translating it yields CASSQVLTGELFF.

The rearrangement uses TRBV2 and TRBJ1-6; a possible D gene is TRBD1 (6 bases). Trimming cost V 7 bases and J 6 bases, with 13 bases left between them. The CDR3 loop spans 14 amino acids. Germline CDR1 and CDR2: SNHLY and FYNNEI. The CDR3 loop reads CASIGNRANSPLHF. DNA of the CDR3: TGTGCCAGCATAGGAAACAGGGCTAATTCACCCCTCCACTTT.

This chain uses TRBV6-5 with TRBJ1-3; D possibly corresponds to TRBD1 (5 bases). This CDR3 is built from 15 residues. Trimming left V 5 bases short and J 3 bases short, with 14 bases between. In germline, CDR1 is MNHEY, CDR2 SVGAGI. CDR3 nucleotides: TGTGCCAGCAGTGGCCCTCAGGGATTTGGAAACACCATATATTTT. Its protein is CASSGPQGFGNTIYF.

This chain uses TRBV6-1 with TRBJ1-4; the D is unclear. The CDR3 sequence is 15 residues long. V was trimmed by 3 bases and J by 8 bases, leaving 16 bases between them. CDR1 is MNHNS and CDR2 is SASEGT in the germline V gene. This CDR3 is CASSDPGSGREKLFF. CDR3 sequence (DNA): TGTGCCAGCAGTGACCCCGGATCTGGTAGGGAAAAACTGTTTTTT.

The chain joins TRBV7-3 to TRBJ1-2; TRBD1 aligns across 10 bases. J gave up 5 bases and V 4 bases, and 4 bases lay outside the gene matches. Germline V gene lookup returns CDR1 SGHTA and CDR2 FQGTGA. The CDR3 is 14 amino acids. CDR3 region: CASSYPGQGYGYTF. CDR3 DNA sequence: TGTGCCAGCAGCTATCCGGGACAGGGGTATGGCTACACCTTC.

This clone was counted a few times. The J gene is TRBJ2-7, the V gene TRBV28; D is undetermined. V dropped 4 bases and J dropped 2 bases, with 9 bases sitting between them. Germline-derived CDR1 and CDR2 are MDHEN and SYDVKM. There are 13 residues in the CDR3. This chain's CDR3 is CASSSRGPYEQYF. DNA of the CDR3: TGTGCCAGCAGTTCCCGAGGTCCCTACGAGCAGTACTTC.

A single count supports this clone. The V call is TRBV7-9, the J call TRBJ1-4, with a tentative D call TRBD1 (5 bases). Germline assignment: CDR1 SEHNR and CDR2 FQNEAQ (reference sequence). V gave up 5 bases and J gave up 2 bases, with 15 bases separating them. The CDR3 has 16 amino acids. DNA of the CDR3: TGTGCCAGCAGCCCCCTGTTGGGGGGTACTAATGAAAAACTGTTTTTT. Protein product: CASSPLLGGTNEKLFF. The complete variable domain, with remaining parts taken from reference TRBV7-9 and TRBJ1-4, reads DTGVSQNPRHKITKRGQNVTFRCDPISEHNRLYWYRQTLGQGPEFLTYFQNEAQLEKSRLLSDRFSAERPKGSFSTLEIQRTEQGDSAMYLCASSPLLGGTNEKLFFGSGTQLSVL.

The chain employs TRBV4-3 and TRBJ2-3, with TRBD2 matching over 12 bases. V shed 0 bases, J shed 3 bases, and the junction held 10 bases outside the gene matches. CDR3 length: 19 amino acids. Germline CDR1 and CDR2: LGHNA and YSLEER. The CDR3 spells CASSQDWALAGGRTDTQYF. The CDR3 DNA sequence: TGCGCCAGCAGCCAAGATTGGGCACTAGCGGGGGGCCGTACAGATACGCAGTATTTT.

This clone was observed a single time. The CDR3 sequence: CASSLRQGSQPQHF. CDR3 in DNA: TGTGCCAGCAGCCTCCGACAGGGAAGTCAGCCCCAGCATTTT. The chain is built from TRBV7-2 and TRBJ1-5, with TRBD1 identical over 7 bases. The CDR3 has 14 residues. The junction had 7 bases not matched to a gene; V was cut back by 5 bases and J by 6 bases. Germline V gene lookup returns CDR1 SGHTA and CDR2 FQGNSA. Full variable domain (missing parts from reference TRBV7-2 and TRBJ1-5): GAGVSQSPSNKVTEKGKDVELRCDPISGHTALYWYRQSLGQGLEFLIYFQGNSAPDKSGLPSDRFSAERTGGSVSTLTIQRTQQEDSAVYLCASSLRQGSQPQHFGDGTRLSIL.

The rearrangement links TRBV4-3 to TRBJ1-1; 7 positions agree with TRBD1. After removal of 0 bases from V and 11 bases from J, the junction contained 6 bases not matched to a gene. The CDR3 is 13 residues long. Germline CDR1 and CDR2: LGHNA and YSLEER. Written as DNA, the CDR3 is TGCGCCAGCAGCCAAGATCGACAGGGTTCGGCTTTCTTT. Translation gives CASSQDRQGSAFF.

A single count supports this clone. The chain uses TRBV19 and TRBJ1-1; the D is unclear. Germline V gene lookup returns CDR1 LNHDA and CDR2 SQIVND (reference sequence). The CDR3 length is 15 residues. Trimming cost V 3 bases and J 1 base, with 12 bases left between them. In DNA, the CDR3 is TGTGCCAGTAGTATTCGGGCAGGCCGGAACACTGAAGCTTTCTTT. Translated: CASSIRAGRNTEAFF.

The chain employs TRBV5-1 and TRBJ2-3; D tentatively fits TRBD1 or TRBD2 (5 bases each). The length of the CDR3 is 14 residues. The germline V gene encodes CDR1 SGHRS and CDR2 YFSETQ. V lost 2 bases, J lost 6 bases, and 13 bases lay in between. CDR3 residues: CASSLGGGSDTQYF. The CDR3 DNA sequence: TGCGCCAGCAGCTTAGGTGGGGGTTCGGATACGCAGTATTTT.

This chain links TRBV2 with TRBJ2-3; 7 nucleotides agree with TRBD2. Per germline, CDR1 SNHLY and CDR2 FYNNEI. With 5 bases clipped from V and 0 bases from J, the junction kept 5 bases outside the gene matches. This CDR3 has 15 residues. Here the CDR3 DNA reads TGTGCCAGCAGTTCTCTAGCGGCGAGCACAGATACGCAGTATTTT. Its protein is CASSSLAASTDTQYF.

The rearrangement links TRBV4-3 to TRBJ2-2, with D unresolved. Germline CDR1 LGHNA, CDR2 YSLEER. Trimming removed 0 bases from V and 5 bases from J, with 4 bases in between. CDR3 length equals 13 residues. As DNA, the CDR3 is TGCGCCAGCAGCCAAGAGGTAACCGGGGAGCTGTTTTTT. As protein: CASSQEVTGELFF.

The chain carries TRBV9 and TRBJ1-5; the D gene is possibly TRBD1 (5 bases). V lost 0 bases, J lost 0 bases, and 10 bases lay in between. CDR3 length: 16 residues. CDR1 SGDLS and CDR2 YYNGEE come from the germline V gene. In DNA form, the CDR3 reads TGTGCCAGCAGCGTAGTGTCCGGGACTAGCAATCAGCCCCAGCATTTT. It encodes CASSVVSGTSNQPQHF.

The CDR3 loop is CAISFQGAGETQYF. CDR3 sequence (DNA): TGTGCCATCAGCTTCCAGGGCGCCGGGGAGACCCAGTACTTC. The V call is TRBV10-3, the J call TRBJ2-5; a possible D gene is TRBD1 (5 bases). The germline gives CDR1 ENHRY, CDR2 SYGVKD. V lost 6 bases and J lost 5, with 16 bases in between. The CDR3 consists of 14 residues.

The chain is built from TRBV5-4 and TRBJ1-1; D is uncertain. The CDR3 extends over 13 amino acids. Germline CDR1 is SGHNT and CDR2 is YYREEE (reference sequence). V lost 3 bases and J 0 bases, leaving 6 bases between the germline ends. CDR3 amino acids: CASSSEVNTEAFF. DNA of the CDR3: TGTGCCAGCAGCTCGGAAGTGAACACTGAAGCTTTCTTT.

The chain employs TRBV7-2 and TRBJ1-2, with TRBD1 identical over 8 bases. The V gene end was trimmed by 1 base and the J gene end by 4 bases; junction bases not matched to a gene: 5. The CDR3 is 15 residues long. CDR1 and CDR2 from the germline V gene are SGHTA and FQGNSA. The CDR3 reads CASSLGLDRAYGYTF. The CDR3 nucleotides are TGTGCCAGCAGCTTAGGATTGGACAGGGCCTATGGCTACACCTTC.

The chain combines TRBV5-1 with TRBJ2-2, with TRBD1 as a possible D gene (5 bases). V was shortened by 1 base and J by 0 bases, with 13 bases between the two germline ends. The CDR3 has 17 amino acids. CDR1 is SGHRS, CDR2 YFSETQ, per germline. Here the CDR3 reads CASSLYLRQSNTGELFF. CDR3 nucleotide sequence: TGCGCCAGCAGCTTGTATTTACGACAGTCGAACACCGGGGAGCTGTTTTTT.

The J gene is TRBJ2-3, the V gene TRBV29-1, with 10 bases aligning to TRBD2. V was pared by 5 bases and J by 3 bases, with 2 bases of the junction left unmatched. This CDR3 region has 13 residues. CDR1 and CDR2 from the germline V gene are SQVTM and ANQGSEA. The CDR3 reads CSVSGGDTDTQYF. For the CDR3, the DNA is TGCAGCGTTAGCGGGGGGGATACAGATACGCAGTATTTT.

The rearrangement uses TRBV5-4 and TRBJ1-1, with TRBD1 identical over 10 bases. After removal of 3 bases from V and 3 bases from J, the junction contained 2 bases not matched to a gene. Germline CDR1 and CDR2: SGHNT and YYREEE (reference sequence). This CDR3 comprises 14 residues. The CDR3 reads CASSSGQGDTEAFF. The CDR3 DNA reads as TGTGCCAGCAGCTCCGGACAGGGGGACACTGAAGCTTTCTTT.

The V call is TRBV5-6, the J call TRBJ1-1, with TRBD1 matching 8 bases. This CDR3 region has 16 residues. With 5 bases clipped from V and 6 bases from J, the junction kept 15 bases outside the gene matches. CDR1 is SGHDT, CDR2 YYEEEE, per germline. DNA of the CDR3: TGTGCCAGCAGGGACAGGGTTCGAGACGGTGAGGCTGAAGCTTTCTTT. It specifies CASRDRVRDGEAEAFF.

The V and J genes are TRBV5-1 and TRBJ1-1; D remains unclear. Germline V gene data show CDR1 as SGHRS and CDR2 as YFSETQ. V was cut by 1 base and J by 1 base, with 8 bases left in between. This CDR3 region has 14 residues. The CDR3 spells CASSLNAGNTEAFF. In nucleotides, the CDR3 is TGCGCCAGCAGCTTGAATGCGGGGAACACTGAAGCTTTCTTT.

V usage is TRBV19 and J usage is TRBJ2-2; D may be TRBD1 or TRBD2 (6 bases each). Germline V gene sequence: CDR1 LNHDA, CDR2 SQIVND (reference sequence). The CDR3 is 11 amino acids. With 8 bases removed from V and 9 bases from J, the gap between germline ends came to 10 bases. The CDR3 loop reads CASLGGRELFF. DNA of the CDR3: TGTGCCAGTTTGGGGGGCCGGGAGCTGTTTTTT. The full variable domain, completed using reference TRBV19 and TRBJ2-2, is DGGITQSPKYLFRKEGQNVTLSCEQNLNHDAMYWYRQDPGQGLRLIYYSQIVNDFQKGDIAEGYSVSREKKESFPLTVTSAQKNPTAFYLCASLGGRELFFGEGSRLTVL.

The chain uses TRBV2 and TRBJ2-2; no clear D gene. Germline V gene lookup returns CDR1 SNHLY and CDR2 FYNNEI. The CDR3 contains 15 residues. V was clipped by 2 bases and J by 7 bases, with 14 bases between them. For the CDR3, the DNA is TGTGCCAGCAGTGAATCGCTGAGTCGTGGCGGGGAGCTGTTTTTT. It translates to CASSESLSRGGELFF.

The chain has TRBV15 and TRBJ2-7; 16 nucleotides line up with TRBD2. Germline V gives CDR1 LNHNV, CDR2 YYDKDF (reference sequence). The CDR3 spans 16 residues. V lost 5 bases, J lost 2 bases, and 3 bases stayed unmatched. Here the CDR3 DNA reads TGTGCCACCAGCGCAGGGACTAGCGGGGGGGCCTACGAGCAGTACTTC. Amino acids: CATSAGTSGGAYEQYF. Variable domain in full (rest from reference TRBV15 and TRBJ2-7): DAMVIQNPRYQVTQFGKPVTLSCSQTLNHNVMYWYQQKSSQAPKLLFHYYDKDFNNEADTPDNFQSRRPNTSFCFLDIRSPGLGDTAMYLCATSAGTSGGAYEQYFGPGTRLTVT.

This chain links TRBV7-2 with TRBJ1-5, with unresolved D. V was trimmed by 5 bases and J by 0 bases, leaving 11 bases between them. Germline V gene sequence: CDR1 SGHTA, CDR2 FQGNSA. The CDR3 is 15 residues long. CDR3 residues: CASSVRVNSNQPQHF. DNA of the CDR3: TGTGCCAGCAGCGTAAGGGTGAATAGCAATCAGCCCCAGCATTTT.